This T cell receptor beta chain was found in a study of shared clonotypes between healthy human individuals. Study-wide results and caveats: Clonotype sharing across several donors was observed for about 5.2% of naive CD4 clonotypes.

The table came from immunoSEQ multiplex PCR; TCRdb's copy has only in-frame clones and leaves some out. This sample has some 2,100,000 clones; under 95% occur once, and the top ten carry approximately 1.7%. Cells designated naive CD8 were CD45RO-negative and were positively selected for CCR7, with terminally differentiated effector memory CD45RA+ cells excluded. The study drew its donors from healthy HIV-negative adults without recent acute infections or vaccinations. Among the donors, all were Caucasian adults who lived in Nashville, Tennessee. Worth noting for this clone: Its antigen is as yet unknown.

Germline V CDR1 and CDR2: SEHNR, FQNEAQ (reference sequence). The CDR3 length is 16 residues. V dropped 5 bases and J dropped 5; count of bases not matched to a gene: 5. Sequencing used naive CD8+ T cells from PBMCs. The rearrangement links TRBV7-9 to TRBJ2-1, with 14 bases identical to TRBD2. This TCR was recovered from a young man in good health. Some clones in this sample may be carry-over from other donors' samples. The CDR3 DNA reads TGTGCCAGCAGCCCTCAGACTAGCGGGAGGGACAATGAGCAGTTCTTC. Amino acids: CASSPQTSGRDNEQFF. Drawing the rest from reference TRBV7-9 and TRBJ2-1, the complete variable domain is DTGVSQNPRHKITKRGQNVTFRCDPISEHNRLYWYRQTLGQGPEFLTYFQNEAQLEKSRLLSDRFSAERPKGSFSTLEIQRTEQGDSAMYLCASSPQTSGRDNEQFFGPGTRLTVL.